This note documents a single TCR beta chain sequence. The antigen is undetermined. These data belong to a study of CD4 T cells in relation to SARS-CoV-2 and coronaviruses. On the study more broadly: PBMCs were cultured with antigen for less than twelve days before TCR beta sequencing.

The unexposed donors gave CD4+ T cells in about 2010-2019, prior to COVID-19. CD4+ T cells were isolated from the cells after about nine days of culture. Trimming took 2 bases from V and 2 from J, leaving 7 bases between them. The CDR3 has 14 amino acids. CDR1 MNHEY and CDR2 SVGEGT come from the germline V gene. Generated by immunoSEQ multiplex PCR, the TCRdb table keeps only in-frame clones and is missing some. The repertoire has about 26,000 clones, roughly 80% of them found once; the top ten carry approximately 18%. This receptor was identified in a human donor in good health. The chain joins TRBV6-2 or TRBV6-3 to TRBJ1-5, with D unclear. The sequenced material came from CD4+ T cells from PBMCs, cultured in vitro. The CDR3 coding sequence is TGTGCCAGCAGTTACGGAGGCGGCAATCAGCCCCAGCATTTT. This encodes CASSYGGGNQPQHF.